This T cell receptor beta chain was sequenced for a study of cytotoxic CD8 clonotypes in ibrutinib-treated CLL. Clones were sequenced by immunoSEQ multiplex PCR, and TCRdb holds only the in-frame ones, with some missing. The data hold hundreds of thousands of clones, with over 55% observed a single time. CDR1 MGHRA and CDR2 YSYEKL come from the germline V gene. Trimming took 0 bases from V and 10 from J, leaving 10 bases between them. The CDR3 runs 13 residues. This receptor was taken from a human donor with chronic lymphocytic leukemia. The sequencing used PBMCs, collected after 36 months of ibrutinib treatment. The chain links TRBV4-1 to TRBJ2-1; a weak D match, TRBD1 (6 bases). CDR3 residues: CASSQDPGQEQFF. Here the CDR3 DNA reads TGCGCCAGCAGCCAAGATCCCGGACAGGAGCAGTTCTTC.